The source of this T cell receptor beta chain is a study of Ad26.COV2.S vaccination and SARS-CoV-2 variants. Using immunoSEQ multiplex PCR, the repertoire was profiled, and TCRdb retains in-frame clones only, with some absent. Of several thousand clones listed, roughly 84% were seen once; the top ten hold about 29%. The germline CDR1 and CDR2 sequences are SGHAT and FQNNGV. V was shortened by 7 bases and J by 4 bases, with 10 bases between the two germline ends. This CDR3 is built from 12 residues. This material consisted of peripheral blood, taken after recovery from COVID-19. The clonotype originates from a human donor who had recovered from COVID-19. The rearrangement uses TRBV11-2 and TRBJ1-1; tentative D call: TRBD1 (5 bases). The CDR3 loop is CASKPGGTEAFF. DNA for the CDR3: TGTGCCAGCAAGCCTGGGGGCACTGAAGCTTTCTTT. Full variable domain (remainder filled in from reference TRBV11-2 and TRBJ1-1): EAGVAQSPRYKIIEKRQSVAFWCNPISGHATLYWYQQILGQGPKLLIQFQNNGVVDDSQLPKDRFSAERLKGVDSTLKIQPAKLEDSAVYLCASKPGGTEAFFGQGTRLTVV.